A single sample gave rise to the 21 T cell receptor beta chains below, sequenced in a study of cytomegalovirus exposure and HLA in healthy donors. In the PCR, 60 Vbeta and 13 Jbeta primers were used. This table comes from immunoSEQ multiplex PCR, and its TCRdb copy is limited to in-frame clones, with some not included. Counted here are roughly 150,000 clones, under 70% occurring once; the ten biggest clones make up more than 9%. The sequenced sample consisted of PBMCs. Receptor source: a man aged 30 to 45 in good health and CMV-seropositive.

The chain couples TRBV28 to TRBJ1-3; possibly TRBD1 for D (5 bases). V was cut by 2 bases and J by 0 bases, with 14 bases left in between. The CDR3 is made up of 17 amino acids. Germline loops: CDR1 MDHEN, CDR2 SYDVKM. CDR3 DNA sequence: TGTGCCAGCAGTTTACAGGGTCAATCAGGCTCTGGAAACACCATATATTTT. Protein: CASSLQGQSGSGNTIYF.

This clone appeared a few times. This chain joins TRBV28 and TRBJ1-2; 10 bases map to TRBD1. Germline-derived CDR1 and CDR2 are MDHEN and SYDVKM. The CDR3 totals 15 residues. V lost 10 bases to trimming and J lost 3 bases; unmatched junction nucleotides: 11. In nucleotides, the CDR3 is TGTGCCACCAAGGGGAGGACAGGGGGGGACTATGGCTACACCTTC. This gives the protein CATKGRTGGDYGYTF.

The chain joins TRBV2 to TRBJ1-6; TRBD1 matches 7 bases. The germline gives CDR1 SNHLY, CDR2 FYNNEI. This CDR3 has 16 residues. V dropped 5 bases and J dropped 3; count of bases not matched to a gene: 7. The CDR3 nucleotides read TGTGCCAGCAGTACCAGACAGGGAAGCTATAATTCACCCCTCCACTTT. It codes for CASSTRQGSYNSPLHF.

V usage is TRBV6-6 and J usage is TRBJ2-7; D is possibly TRBD2 (6 bases). V gave up 5 bases and J gave up 1 base, with 9 bases separating them. The CDR3 length is 13 residues. From germline, CDR1 is MNHNY and CDR2 SVGAGI (reference sequence). CDR3 DNA sequence: TGTGCCAGCAGTCCGGGACTGTCCTACGAGCAGTACTTC. It specifies CASSPGLSYEQYF.

The chain carries TRBV30 and TRBJ2-2, with 7 bases fitting TRBD2. Germline V lookup: CDR1 GTSNPN, CDR2 SVGIG (reference sequence). The CDR3 has 14 residues. Trimming took 5 bases from V and 5 from J; bases not matched to a gene: 8. The CDR3 protein is CAWGTGAGTGELFF. CDR3 sequence (DNA): TGTGCCTGGGGGACGGGAGCGGGGACCGGGGAGCTGTTTTTT.

V usage is TRBV28 and J usage is TRBJ2-1; 8 bases match TRBD1. Germline-derived CDR1 and CDR2 are MDHEN and SYDVKM. Trimming at V came to 3 bases and at J to 4 bases, leaving 8 bases not matched to a gene. This CDR3 region has 16 residues. The CDR3 spells CASSFIVGQAYNEQFF. The CDR3 DNA reads as TGTGCCAGCAGTTTCATTGTGGGACAGGCATACAATGAGCAGTTCTTC. Variable domain in full (rest from reference TRBV28 and TRBJ2-1): DVKVTQSSRYLVKRTGEKVFLECVQDMDHENMFWYRQDPGLGLRLIYFSYDVKMKEKGDIPEGYSVSREKKERFSLILESASTNQTSMYLCASSFIVGQAYNEQFFGPGTRLTVL.

V and J are TRBV5-1 and TRBJ2-5; TRBD2 agrees at 10 bases. The J call may be mistaken, given a closer DNA end match to TRBJ2-7. This CDR3 contains 15 residues. Germline assignment: CDR1 SGHRS and CDR2 YFSETQ. CDR3 residues: CASSLVVAGGYEQYF. The CDR3 DNA is TGCGCCAGCAGCTTGGTAGTAGCGGGAGGATACGAGCAGTACTTC.

The J gene is TRBJ1-2, the V gene TRBV2; D call uncertain. Trimming removed 1 base at V and 0 bases at J, with 6 bases between. Germline assignment: CDR1 SNHLY and CDR2 FYNNEI. The CDR3 extends over 14 amino acids. The CDR3 sequence: CASSEVSANYGYTF. The CDR3 coding sequence is TGTGCCAGCAGTGAAGTCTCAGCTAACTATGGCTACACCTTC.

CDR3 sequence: CASSQWVAGPYEQYF. CDR3 DNA: TGTGCCAGCAGCCAATGGGTAGCGGGTCCCTACGAGCAGTACTTC. The chain couples TRBV13 to TRBJ2-7, with 7 bases fitting TRBD2. Germline V gene lookup returns CDR1 PRHDT and CDR2 FYEKMQ (reference sequence). Germline trimming cut 5 bases from V and 2 bases from J; bases unmatched to any gene: 9. This CDR3 contains 15 residues. Looking up the rest from reference TRBV13 and TRBJ2-7 gives the full variable domain: AAGVIQSPRHLIKEKRETATLKCYPIPRHDTVYWYQQGPGQDPQFLISFYEKMQSDKGSIPDRFSAQQFSDYHSELNMSSLELGDSALYFCASSQWVAGPYEQYFGPGTRLTVT.

This chain links TRBV11-2 with TRBJ2-3; D not certain. The CDR3 totals 15 residues. Trimming cost V 2 bases and J 1 base, with 10 bases left between them. Germline V gives CDR1 SGHAT, CDR2 FQNNGV. CDR3 sequence: CASSLNVQGTDTQYF. Written as DNA, the CDR3 is TGTGCCAGCAGCTTAAATGTCCAGGGCACAGATACGCAGTATTTT.

This chain uses TRBV6-5 with TRBJ2-5; perhaps TRBD1 as D (7 bases). With the DNA end fitting TRBJ2-7 better, the J assignment may be wrong. The length of the CDR3 is 14 residues. Germline CDR1 MNHEY, CDR2 SVGAGI. The CDR3 is CASSYAGTADEQYF. DNA of the CDR3: TGTGCCAGCAGTTACGCGGGGACAGCTGACGAGCAGTACTTC.

V usage is TRBV25-1 and J usage is TRBJ2-1; no clear D. The CDR3 extends over 11 amino acids. Deletions cut 8 bases from V and 4 bases from J, with 6 bases between. CDR1 and CDR2 (germline): MGHDK, SYGVNS. This CDR3 is CASSGYNEQFF. The CDR3 region has the DNA TGTGCCAGCTCAGGTTACAATGAGCAGTTCTTC.

V and J are TRBV6-5 and TRBJ2-7; D unresolved. V lost 6 bases and J lost 2, with 8 bases in between. The germline V gene encodes CDR1 MNHEY and CDR2 SVGAGI. This CDR3 has 12 residues. As DNA, the CDR3 is TGTGCCAGCAGGTTAAATCCCTACGAGCAGTACTTC. Protein: CASRLNPYEQYF.

The CDR3 region has the DNA TGTGCCAGCAGCAGAGAAGCGGGGGTCTCAGAGACCCAGTACTTC. This encodes CASSREAGVSETQYF. V gene TRBV9 combines with J gene TRBJ2-5, with 8 bases fitting TRBD2. The V gene end was trimmed by 4 bases and the J gene end by 4 bases; junction bases not matched to a gene: 9. The CDR3 spans 15 residues. The V gene's germline CDR1 is SGDLS and CDR2 YYNGEE.

CDR3 in amino acids: CASRQGQINYGYTF. DNA for the CDR3: TGTGCCAGCCGCCAAGGACAGATAAACTATGGCTACACCTTC. The chain uses TRBV28 and TRBJ1-2, with a weak D call TRBD1 (6 bases). Germline assignment: CDR1 MDHEN and CDR2 SYDVKM. The CDR3 has 14 residues. The V gene lost 8 bases and the J gene lost 2 bases, with 15 bases spanning the gap.

The V call is TRBV19, the J call TRBJ1-3, with D tentatively TRBD1 (6 bases). The germline V gene encodes CDR1 LNHDA and CDR2 SQIVND (reference sequence). This CDR3 is 15 amino acids long. The V and J ends lost 1 base and 0 bases respectively, with 7 bases between them. The CDR3 DNA is TGTGCCAGTAGTATAGGGACAGACTCTGGAAACACCATATATTTT. Translating gives CASSIGTDSGNTIYF.

The chain has TRBV27 and TRBJ2-1; 11 nucleotides line up with TRBD2. The CDR3 is 15 residues long. Germline V CDR1 and CDR2: MNHEY, SMNVEV (reference sequence). The V and J ends lost 4 bases and 4 bases, in that order; junction bases with no gene match: 3. As DNA, the CDR3 is TGTGCCAGCAGTTCGGGACTAGCGGCTTACAATGAGCAGTTCTTC. Translating gives CASSSGLAAYNEQFF.

The J gene is TRBJ2-1, the V gene TRBV4-1; D remains ambiguous. The V and J ends lost 0 bases and 7 bases respectively, with 7 bases between them. The CDR3 runs 13 residues. The germline V gene has CDR1 MGHRA and CDR2 YSYEKL. The CDR3 region has the DNA TGCGCCAGCAGCCAAGACCCAGCGAATGAGCAGTTCTTC. Protein: CASSQDPANEQFF.

The chain employs TRBV11-2 and TRBJ1-2; 7 bases agree with TRBD1. V lost 5 bases and J lost 1; bases outside the gene matches: 10. Germline values: CDR1 SGHAT, CDR2 FQNNGV. The CDR3 extends over 16 amino acids. The CDR3 sequence: CASSVGTEVVNYGYTF. In nucleotides, the CDR3 is TGTGCCAGCAGCGTCGGGACAGAAGTTGTTAACTATGGCTACACCTTC.

This chain joins TRBV15 and TRBJ1-1, with a weak D call TRBD1 (6 bases). CDR3 length equals 15 residues. Deletions cut 1 base from V and 1 base from J, with 10 bases between. Germline V gives CDR1 LNHNV, CDR2 YYDKDF (reference sequence). CDR3 nucleotides: TGTGCCACCAGCAGAGTGTCCAGGGGGAACACTGAAGCTTTCTTT. It codes for CATSRVSRGNTEAFF.

The rearrangement links TRBV7-8 to TRBJ2-5; 11 bases fit TRBD2. CDR3 size: 14 residues. V shed 4 bases, J shed 5 bases, and the junction held 3 bases outside the gene matches. CDR1 is SGHVS and CDR2 is FQNEAQ in the germline V gene. CDR3 residues: CASSYLAGGETQYF. The CDR3 DNA is TGTGCCAGCAGCTACTTAGCGGGAGGGGAGACCCAGTACTTC.